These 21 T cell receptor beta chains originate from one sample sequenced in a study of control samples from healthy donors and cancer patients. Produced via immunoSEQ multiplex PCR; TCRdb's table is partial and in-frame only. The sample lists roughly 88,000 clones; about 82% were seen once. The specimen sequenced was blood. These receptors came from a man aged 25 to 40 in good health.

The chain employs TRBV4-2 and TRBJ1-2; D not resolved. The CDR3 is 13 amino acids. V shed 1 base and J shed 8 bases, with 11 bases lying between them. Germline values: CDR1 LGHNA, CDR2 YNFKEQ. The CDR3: CASSQGTASGYTF. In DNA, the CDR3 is TGTGCCAGCAGCCAAGGAACAGCGAGCGGCTACACCTTC.

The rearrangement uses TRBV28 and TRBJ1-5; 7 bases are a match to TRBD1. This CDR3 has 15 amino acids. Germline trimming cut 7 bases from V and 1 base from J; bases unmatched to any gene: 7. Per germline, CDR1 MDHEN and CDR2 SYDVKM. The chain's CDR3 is CASKGRGLSNQPQHF. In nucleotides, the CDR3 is TGTGCCAGCAAGGGGAGGGGGCTGAGCAATCAGCCCCAGCATTTT.

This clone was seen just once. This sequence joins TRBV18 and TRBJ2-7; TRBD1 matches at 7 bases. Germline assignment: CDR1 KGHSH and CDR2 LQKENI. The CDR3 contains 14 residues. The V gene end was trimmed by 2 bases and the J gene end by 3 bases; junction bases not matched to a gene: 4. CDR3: CASSPGTAHYEQYF. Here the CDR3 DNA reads TGTGCCAGCTCACCAGGGACAGCACACTACGAGCAGTACTTC.

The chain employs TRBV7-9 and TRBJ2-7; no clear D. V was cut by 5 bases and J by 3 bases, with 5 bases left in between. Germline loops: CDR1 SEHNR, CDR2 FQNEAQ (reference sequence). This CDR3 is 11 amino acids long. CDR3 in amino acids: CASSPGYEQYF. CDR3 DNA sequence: TGTGCCAGCAGCCCGGGCTACGAGCAGTACTTC.

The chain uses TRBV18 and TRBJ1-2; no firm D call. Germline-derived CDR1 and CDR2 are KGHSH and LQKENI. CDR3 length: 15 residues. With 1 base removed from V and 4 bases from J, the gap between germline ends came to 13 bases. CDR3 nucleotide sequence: TGTGCCAGCTCACCACAGGACCAACCTATCTATGGCTACACCTTC. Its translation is CASSPQDQPIYGYTF.

Here the CDR3 reads CASSLAGMNTEAFF. The CDR3 bases are TGCGCCAGCAGCTTGGCCGGGATGAACACTGAAGCTTTCTTT. This chain links TRBV5-1 with TRBJ1-1; D not certain. Germline V gives CDR1 SGHRS, CDR2 YFSETQ. Trimming cost V 0 bases and J 0 bases, with 6 bases left between them. CDR3 length: 14 residues. Combining the CDR3 with reference TRBV5-1 and TRBJ1-1 gives the whole variable domain KAGVTQTPRYLIKTRGQQVTLSCSPISGHRSVSWYQQTPGQGLQFLFEYFSETQRNKGNFPGRFSGRQFSNSRSEMNVSTLELGDSALYLCASSLAGMNTEAFFGQGTRLTVV.

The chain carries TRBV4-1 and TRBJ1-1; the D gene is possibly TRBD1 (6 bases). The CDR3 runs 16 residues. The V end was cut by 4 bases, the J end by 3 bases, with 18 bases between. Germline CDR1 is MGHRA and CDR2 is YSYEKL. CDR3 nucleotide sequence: TGCGCCAGCAGCCGCGGGACACTTCGGGGGTACACTGAAGCTTTCTTT. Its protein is CASSRGTLRGYTEAFF.

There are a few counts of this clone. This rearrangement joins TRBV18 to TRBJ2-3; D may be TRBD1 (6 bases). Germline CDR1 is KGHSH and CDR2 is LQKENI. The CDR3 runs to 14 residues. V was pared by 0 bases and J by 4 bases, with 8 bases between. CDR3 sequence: CASSPPGAPDTQYF. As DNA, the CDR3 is TGTGCCAGCTCACCACCGGGGGCGCCAGATACGCAGTATTTT.

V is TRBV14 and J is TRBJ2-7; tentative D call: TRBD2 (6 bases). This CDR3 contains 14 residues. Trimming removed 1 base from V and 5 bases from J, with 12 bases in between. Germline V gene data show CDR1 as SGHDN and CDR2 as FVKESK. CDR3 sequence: CASSQVGGDHEQYF. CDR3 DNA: TGTGCCAGCAGCCAAGTTGGAGGGGACCACGAGCAGTACTTC.

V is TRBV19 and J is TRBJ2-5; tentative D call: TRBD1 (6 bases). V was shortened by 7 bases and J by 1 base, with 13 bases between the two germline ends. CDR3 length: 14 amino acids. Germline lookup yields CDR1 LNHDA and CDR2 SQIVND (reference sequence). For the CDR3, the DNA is TGTGCCAGTACTCCTGGGGGCCTCCAAGAGACCCAGTACTTC. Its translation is CASTPGGLQETQYF.

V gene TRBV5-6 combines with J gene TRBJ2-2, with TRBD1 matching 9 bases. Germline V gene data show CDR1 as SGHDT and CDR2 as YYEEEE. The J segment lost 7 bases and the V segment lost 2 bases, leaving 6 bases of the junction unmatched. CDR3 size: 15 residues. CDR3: CASSFGTGLVGELFF. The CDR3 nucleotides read TGTGCCAGCAGCTTCGGGACAGGGTTGGTCGGGGAGCTGTTTTTT.

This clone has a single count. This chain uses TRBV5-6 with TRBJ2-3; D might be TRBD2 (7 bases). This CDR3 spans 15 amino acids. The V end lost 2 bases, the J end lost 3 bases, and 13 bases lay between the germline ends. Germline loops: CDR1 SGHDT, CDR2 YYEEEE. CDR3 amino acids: CASSLNGGPTDTQYF. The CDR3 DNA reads TGTGCCAGCAGCTTAAACGGGGGGCCTACAGATACGCAGTATTTT.

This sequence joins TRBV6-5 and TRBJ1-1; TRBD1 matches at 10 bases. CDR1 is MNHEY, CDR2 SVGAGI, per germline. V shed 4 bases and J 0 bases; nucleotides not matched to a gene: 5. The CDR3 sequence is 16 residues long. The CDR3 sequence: CASSFTTGGLNTEAFF. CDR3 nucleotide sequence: TGTGCCAGCAGTTTCACGACAGGGGGCCTGAACACTGAAGCTTTCTTT.

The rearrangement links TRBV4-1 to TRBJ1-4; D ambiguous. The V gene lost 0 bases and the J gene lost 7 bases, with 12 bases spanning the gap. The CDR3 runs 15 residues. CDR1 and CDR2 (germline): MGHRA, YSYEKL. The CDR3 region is CASSQDGVFGEKLFF. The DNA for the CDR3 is TGCGCCAGCAGCCAAGATGGGGTGTTCGGTGAAAAACTGTTTTTT.

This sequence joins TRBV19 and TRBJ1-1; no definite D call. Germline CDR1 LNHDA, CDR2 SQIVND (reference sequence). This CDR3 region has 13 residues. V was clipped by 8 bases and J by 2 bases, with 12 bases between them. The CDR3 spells CASSTTVNTEAFF. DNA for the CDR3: TGTGCCAGTTCGACGACCGTAAACACTGAAGCTTTCTTT.

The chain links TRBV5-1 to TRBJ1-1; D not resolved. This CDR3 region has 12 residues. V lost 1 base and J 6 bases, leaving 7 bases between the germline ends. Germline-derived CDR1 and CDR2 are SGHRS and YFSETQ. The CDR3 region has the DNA TGCGCCAGCAGCTTGACGGAGGCTGAAGCTTTCTTT. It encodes CASSLTEAEAFF.

CDR3 in amino acids: CATSDPGTGWDQPQHF. The DNA for the CDR3 is TGTGCCACCAGTGATCCCGGGACAGGGTGGGATCAGCCCCAGCATTTT. This chain joins TRBV24-1 and TRBJ1-5; TRBD1 matches 9 bases. The CDR3 is 16 residues long. V gave up 3 bases and J gave up 5 bases; unmatched junction bases: 7. CDR1 is KGHDR, CDR2 SFDVKD, per germline.

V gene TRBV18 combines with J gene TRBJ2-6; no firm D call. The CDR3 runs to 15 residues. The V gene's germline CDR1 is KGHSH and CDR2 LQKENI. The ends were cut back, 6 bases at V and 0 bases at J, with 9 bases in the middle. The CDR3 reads CASSLASSGANVLTF. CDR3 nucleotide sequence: TGTGCCAGCTCCCTCGCTAGCTCTGGGGCCAACGTCCTGACTTTC.

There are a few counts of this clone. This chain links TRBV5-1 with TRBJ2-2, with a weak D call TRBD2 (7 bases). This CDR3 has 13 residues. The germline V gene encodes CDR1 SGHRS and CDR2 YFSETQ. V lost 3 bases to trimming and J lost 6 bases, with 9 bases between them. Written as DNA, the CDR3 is TGCGCCAGCAGCTCCGGGGGGCCCGGGGAGCTGTTTTTT. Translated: CASSSGGPGELFF.

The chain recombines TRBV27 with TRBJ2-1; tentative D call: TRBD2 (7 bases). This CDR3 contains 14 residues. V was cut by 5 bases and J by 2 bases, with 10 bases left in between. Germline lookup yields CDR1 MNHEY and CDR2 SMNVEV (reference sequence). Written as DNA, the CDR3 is TGTGCCAGCAGTAGAGGGGGGGCCTACAATGAGCAGTTCTTC. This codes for CASSRGGAYNEQFF.

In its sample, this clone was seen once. The CDR3 loop is CASSLGGTGTNEQFF. The CDR3 nucleotides read TGTGCCAGCAGCTTGGGTGGGACAGGGACGAATGAGCAGTTCTTC. V gene TRBV5-4 combines with J gene TRBJ2-1; TRBD1 agrees at 9 bases. With V trimmed by 0 bases and J by 7 bases, 5 bases remained unmatched. CDR3 length equals 15 residues. Germline CDR1 reads SGHNT; CDR2 reads YYREEE (reference sequence).